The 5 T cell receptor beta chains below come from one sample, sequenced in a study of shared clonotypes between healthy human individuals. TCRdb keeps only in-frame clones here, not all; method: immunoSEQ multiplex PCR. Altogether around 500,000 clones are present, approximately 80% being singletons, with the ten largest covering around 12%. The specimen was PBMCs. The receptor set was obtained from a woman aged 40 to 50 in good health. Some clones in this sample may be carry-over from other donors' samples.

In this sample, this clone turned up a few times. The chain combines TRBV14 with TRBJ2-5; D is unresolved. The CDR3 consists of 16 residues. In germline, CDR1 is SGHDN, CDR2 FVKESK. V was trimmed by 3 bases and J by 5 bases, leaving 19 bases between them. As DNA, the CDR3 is TGTGCCAGCAGCCAGATTCGTACTGGGCCGATGGAGACCCAGTACTTC. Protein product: CASSQIRTGPMETQYF. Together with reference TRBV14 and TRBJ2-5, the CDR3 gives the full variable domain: EAGVTQFPSHSVIEKGQTVTLRCDPISGHDNLYWYRRVMGKEIKFLLHFVKESKQDESGMPNNRFLAERTGGTYSTLKVQPAELEDSGVYFCASSQIRTGPMETQYFGPGTRLLVL.

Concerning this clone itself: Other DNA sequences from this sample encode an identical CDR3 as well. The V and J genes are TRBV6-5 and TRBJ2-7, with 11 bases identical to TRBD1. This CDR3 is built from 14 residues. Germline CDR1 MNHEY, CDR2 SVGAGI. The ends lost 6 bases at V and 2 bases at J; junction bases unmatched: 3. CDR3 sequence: CASSLDRGPYEQYF. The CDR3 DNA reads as TGTGCCAGCAGCTTGGACAGGGGGCCCTACGAGCAGTACTTC.

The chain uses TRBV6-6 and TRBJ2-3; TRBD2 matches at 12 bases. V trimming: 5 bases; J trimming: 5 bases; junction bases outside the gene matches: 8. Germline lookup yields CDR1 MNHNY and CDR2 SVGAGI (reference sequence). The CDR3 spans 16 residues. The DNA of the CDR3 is TGTGCCAGCAGTAAGGGACTAGCGGGTGGTGGAGATACGCAGTATTTT. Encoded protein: CASSKGLAGGGDTQYF.

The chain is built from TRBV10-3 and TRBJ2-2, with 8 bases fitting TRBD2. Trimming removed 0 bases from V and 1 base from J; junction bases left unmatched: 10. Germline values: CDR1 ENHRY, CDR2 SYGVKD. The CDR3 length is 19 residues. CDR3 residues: CAISESLGRGGKNTGELFF. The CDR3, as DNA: TGTGCCATCAGTGAGTCTCTTGGCCGGGGGGGGAAGAACACCGGGGAGCTGTTTTTT.

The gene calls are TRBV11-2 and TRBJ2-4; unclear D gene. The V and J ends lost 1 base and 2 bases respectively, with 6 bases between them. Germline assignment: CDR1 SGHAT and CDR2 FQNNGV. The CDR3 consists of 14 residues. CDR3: CASSLVASKNIQYF. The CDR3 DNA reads TGTGCCAGCAGCTTAGTAGCTTCCAAAAACATTCAGTACTTC.